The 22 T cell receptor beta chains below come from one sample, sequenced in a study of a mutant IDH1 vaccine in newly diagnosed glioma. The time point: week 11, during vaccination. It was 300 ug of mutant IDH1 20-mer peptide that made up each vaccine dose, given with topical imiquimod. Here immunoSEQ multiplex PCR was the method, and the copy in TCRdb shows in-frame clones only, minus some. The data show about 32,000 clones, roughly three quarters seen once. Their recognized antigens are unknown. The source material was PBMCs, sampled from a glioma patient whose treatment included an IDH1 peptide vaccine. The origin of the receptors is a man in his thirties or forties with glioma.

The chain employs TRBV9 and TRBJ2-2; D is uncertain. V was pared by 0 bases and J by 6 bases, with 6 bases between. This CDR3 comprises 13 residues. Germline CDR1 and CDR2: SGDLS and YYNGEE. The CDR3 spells CASSVEAAGELFF. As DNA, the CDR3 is TGTGCCAGCAGCGTAGAGGCCGCCGGGGAGCTGTTTTTT.

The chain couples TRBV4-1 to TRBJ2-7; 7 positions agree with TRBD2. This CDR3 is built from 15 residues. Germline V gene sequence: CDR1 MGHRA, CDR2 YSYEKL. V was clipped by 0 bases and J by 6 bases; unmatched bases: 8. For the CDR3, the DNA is TGCGCCAGCAGCCAAGATCTGGGAGGGCCCGGCGAGCAGTACTTC. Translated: CASSQDLGGPGEQYF.

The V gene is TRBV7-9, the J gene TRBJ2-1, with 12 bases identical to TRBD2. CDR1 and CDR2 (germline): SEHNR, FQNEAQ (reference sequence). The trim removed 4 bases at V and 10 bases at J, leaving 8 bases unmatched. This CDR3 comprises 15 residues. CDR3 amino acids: CASSSQTSGSDEQFF. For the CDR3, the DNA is TGTGCCAGCAGCTCCCAGACTAGCGGGAGTGACGAGCAGTTCTTC.

As DNA, the CDR3 is TGTGCCAGCAGGGACCTGGGGACAGGGGGCTTGGGCTATGGCTACACCTTC. It yields the protein CASRDLGTGGLGYGYTF. The chain employs TRBV28 and TRBJ1-2; TRBD1 agrees at 12 bases. With 6 bases clipped from V and 4 bases from J, the junction kept 12 bases outside the gene matches. The CDR3 extends over 17 amino acids. Germline lookup yields CDR1 MDHEN and CDR2 SYDVKM.

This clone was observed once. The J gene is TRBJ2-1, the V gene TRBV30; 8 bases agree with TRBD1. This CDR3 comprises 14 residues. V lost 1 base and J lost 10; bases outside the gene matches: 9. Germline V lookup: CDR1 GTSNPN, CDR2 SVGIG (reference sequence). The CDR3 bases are TGTGCCTGGAGTGGGACAGGGATAGGAGGGGAGCAGTTCTTC. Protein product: CAWSGTGIGGEQFF.

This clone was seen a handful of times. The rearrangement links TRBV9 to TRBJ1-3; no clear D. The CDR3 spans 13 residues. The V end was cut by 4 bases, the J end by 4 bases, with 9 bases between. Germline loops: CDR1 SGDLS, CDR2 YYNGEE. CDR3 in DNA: TGTGCCAGCAGCCCCCGCCAGGGAAACACCATATATTTT. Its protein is CASSPRQGNTIYF.

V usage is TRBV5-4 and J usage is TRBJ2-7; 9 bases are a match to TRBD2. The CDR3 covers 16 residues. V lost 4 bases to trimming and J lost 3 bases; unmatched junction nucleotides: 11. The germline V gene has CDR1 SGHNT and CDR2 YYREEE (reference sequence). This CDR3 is CASSGQTSGLYYEQYF. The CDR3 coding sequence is TGTGCCAGCAGCGGACAGACTAGCGGTCTTTACTACGAGCAGTACTTC.

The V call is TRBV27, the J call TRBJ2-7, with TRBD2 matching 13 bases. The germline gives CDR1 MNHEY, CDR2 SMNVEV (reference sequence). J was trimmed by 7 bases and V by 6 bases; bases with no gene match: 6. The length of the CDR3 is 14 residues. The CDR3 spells CASRGLAGQGEQYF. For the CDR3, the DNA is TGTGCCAGCAGGGGACTAGCGGGACAGGGTGAGCAGTACTTC.

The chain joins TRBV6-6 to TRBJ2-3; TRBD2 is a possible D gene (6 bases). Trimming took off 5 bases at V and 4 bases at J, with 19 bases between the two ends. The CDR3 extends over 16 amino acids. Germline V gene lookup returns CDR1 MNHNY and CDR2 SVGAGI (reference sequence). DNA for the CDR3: TGTGCCAGCAGTCTCCCACTGGCCGGGGGAGCAGATACGCAGTATTTT. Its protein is CASSLPLAGGADTQYF.

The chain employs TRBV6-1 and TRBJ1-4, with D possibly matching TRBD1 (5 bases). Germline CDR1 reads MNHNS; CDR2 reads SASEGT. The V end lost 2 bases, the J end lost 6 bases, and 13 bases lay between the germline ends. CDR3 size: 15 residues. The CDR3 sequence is CASSEMAGRHEKLFF. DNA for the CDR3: TGTGCCAGCAGTGAAATGGCAGGGCGGCATGAAAAACTGTTTTTT.

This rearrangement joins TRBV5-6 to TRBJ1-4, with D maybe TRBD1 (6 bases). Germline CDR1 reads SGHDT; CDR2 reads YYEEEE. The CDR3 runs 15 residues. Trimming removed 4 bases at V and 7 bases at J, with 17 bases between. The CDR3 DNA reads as TGTGCCAGCAGCCCGCGGGGGGGCCTCGGTGAAAAACTGTTTTTT. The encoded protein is CASSPRGGLGEKLFF.

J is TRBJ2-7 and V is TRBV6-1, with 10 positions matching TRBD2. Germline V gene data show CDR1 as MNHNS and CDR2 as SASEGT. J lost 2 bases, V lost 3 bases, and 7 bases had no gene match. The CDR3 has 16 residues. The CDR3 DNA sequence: TGTGCCAGCAGTGATCGTACTAGCGGGGACCCCTACGAGCAGTACTTC. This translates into CASSDRTSGDPYEQYF.

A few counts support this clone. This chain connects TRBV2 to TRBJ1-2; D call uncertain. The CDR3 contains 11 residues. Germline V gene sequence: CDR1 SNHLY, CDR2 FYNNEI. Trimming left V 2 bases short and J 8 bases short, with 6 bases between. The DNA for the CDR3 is TGTGCCAGCAGTGAAATAGACGGCTACACCTTC. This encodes CASSEIDGYTF. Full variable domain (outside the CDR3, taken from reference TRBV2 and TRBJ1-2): EPEVTQTPSHQVTQMGQEVILRCVPISNHLYFYWYRQILGQKVEFLVSFYNNEISEKSEIFDDQFSVERPDGSNFTLKIRSTKLEDSAMYFCASSEIDGYTFGSGTRLTVV.

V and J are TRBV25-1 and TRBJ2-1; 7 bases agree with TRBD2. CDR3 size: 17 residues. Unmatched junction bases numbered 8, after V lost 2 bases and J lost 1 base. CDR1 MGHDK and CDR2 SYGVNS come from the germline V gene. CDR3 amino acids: CASSEGGGGPSYNEQFF. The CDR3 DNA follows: TGTGCCAGCAGTGAAGGTGGGGGAGGGCCGTCCTACAATGAGCAGTTCTTC.

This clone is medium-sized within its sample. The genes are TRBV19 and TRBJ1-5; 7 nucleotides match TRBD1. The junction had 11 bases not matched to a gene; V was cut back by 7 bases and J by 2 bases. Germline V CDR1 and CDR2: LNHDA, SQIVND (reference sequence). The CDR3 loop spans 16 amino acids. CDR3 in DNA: TGTGCCAGTACCCCTACCCGGGACAGTCGCAATCAGCCCCAGCATTTT. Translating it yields CASTPTRDSRNQPQHF.

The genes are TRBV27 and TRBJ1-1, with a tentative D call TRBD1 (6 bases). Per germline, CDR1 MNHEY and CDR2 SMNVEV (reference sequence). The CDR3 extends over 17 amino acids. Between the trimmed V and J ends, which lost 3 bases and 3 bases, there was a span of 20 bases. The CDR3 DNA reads TGTGCCAGCAGTTTGATGGGGGGCGAGGGTGACGACACTGAAGCTTTCTTT. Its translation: CASSLMGGEGDDTEAFF.

As DNA, the CDR3 is TGTGCCAGCAGCTTAGGAGGGCTTGGGAGGATGAACACTGAAGCTTTCTTT. This sequence encodes CASSLGGLGRMNTEAFF. The chain links TRBV7-2 to TRBJ1-1; no clear D gene. The CDR3 covers 17 residues. V was clipped by 1 base and J by 0 bases, with 15 bases between them. Germline CDR1 reads SGHTA; CDR2 reads FQGNSA. Full variable domain (rest looked up from reference TRBV7-2 and TRBJ1-1): GAGVSQSPSNKVTEKGKDVELRCDPISGHTALYWYRQSLGQGLEFLIYFQGNSAPDKSGLPSDRFSAERTGGSVSTLTIQRTQQEDSAVYLCASSLGGLGRMNTEAFFGQGTRLTVV.

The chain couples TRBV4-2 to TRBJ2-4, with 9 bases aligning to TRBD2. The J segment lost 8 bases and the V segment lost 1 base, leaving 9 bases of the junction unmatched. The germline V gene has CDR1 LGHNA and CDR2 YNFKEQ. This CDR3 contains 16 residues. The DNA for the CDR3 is TGTGCCAGCAGCCAAGCGGGCGGGAGGGCTGAGTACATTCAGTACTTC. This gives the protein CASSQAGGRAEYIQYF.

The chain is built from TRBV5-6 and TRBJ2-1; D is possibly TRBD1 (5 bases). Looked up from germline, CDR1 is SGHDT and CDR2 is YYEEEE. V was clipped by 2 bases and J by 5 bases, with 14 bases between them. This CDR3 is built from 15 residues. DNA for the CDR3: TGTGCCAGCAGCTTCGGACAAACGCTTCACAATGAGCAGTTCTTC. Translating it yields CASSFGQTLHNEQFF.

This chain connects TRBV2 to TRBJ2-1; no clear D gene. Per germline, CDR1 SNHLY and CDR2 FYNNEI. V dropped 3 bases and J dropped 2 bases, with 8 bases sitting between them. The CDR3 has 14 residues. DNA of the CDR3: TGTGCCAGCAGTGATGTCCCAACCTACAATGAGCAGTTCTTC. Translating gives CASSDVPTYNEQFF.

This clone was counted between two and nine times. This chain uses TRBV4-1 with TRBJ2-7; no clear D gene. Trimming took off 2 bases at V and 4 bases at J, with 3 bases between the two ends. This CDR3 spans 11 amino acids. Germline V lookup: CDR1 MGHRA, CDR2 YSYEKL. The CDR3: CASSQSYEQYF. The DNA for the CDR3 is TGCGCCAGCAGCCAAAGTTACGAGCAGTACTTC.

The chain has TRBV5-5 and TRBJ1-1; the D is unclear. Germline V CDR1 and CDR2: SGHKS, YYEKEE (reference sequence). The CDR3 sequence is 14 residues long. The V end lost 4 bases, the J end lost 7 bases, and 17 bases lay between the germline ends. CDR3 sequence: CASSPLASTNEAFF. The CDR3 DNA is TGTGCCAGCAGCCCTTTGGCCAGTACCAATGAAGCTTTCTTT.